Below, 24 T cell receptor beta chains from the same sample are listed, as sequenced in a study of blood T cell repertoires in COVID-19. The data were produced by immunoSEQ multiplex PCR, yet TCRdb's version contains in-frame clones alone and is incomplete. The sample shows about 34,000 clones, 80% to 95% of them seen only once. Sequences were obtained from peripheral blood. The receptors here all came from a man older than 75 with acute or convalescent COVID-19.

The chain has TRBV6-5 and TRBJ1-5; TRBD1 might be the D (6 bases). V was clipped by 5 bases and J by 7 bases, with 15 bases between them. In germline, CDR1 is MNHEY, CDR2 SVGAGI. The CDR3 has 14 amino acids. CDR3 DNA sequence: TGTGCCAGCAGTAAGAACAGGGTGGGCCAGCCCCAGCATTTT. Its translation: CASSKNRVGQPQHF.

CDR3 residues: CASSTDSLRNTGELFF. The DNA of the CDR3 is TGTGCCAGCAGCACGGACAGTCTAAGAAACACCGGGGAGCTGTTTTTT. The chain has TRBV2 and TRBJ2-2; a weak D match, TRBD1 (6 bases). In germline, CDR1 is SNHLY, CDR2 FYNNEI. The CDR3 has 16 residues. Deletions cut 6 bases from V and 2 bases from J, with 16 bases between.

The sample holds one count of this clone. The gene calls are TRBV27 and TRBJ2-1; no firm D call. CDR1 is MNHEY, CDR2 SMNVEV, per germline (reference sequence). The CDR3 length is 15 residues. Trimming pared 2 bases from V and 3 bases from J, leaving 11 bases between. The CDR3 sequence: CASSLRLRSYNEQFF. Here the CDR3 DNA reads TGTGCCAGCAGTTTACGCTTGCGGAGCTACAATGAGCAGTTCTTC.

The chain recombines TRBV19 with TRBJ2-7; D call uncertain. Germline V gives CDR1 LNHDA, CDR2 SQIVND (reference sequence). Trimming stripped 10 bases from V and 2 bases from J, with 9 bases between. The CDR3 runs 11 residues. The chain's CDR3 is CATQNAYEQYF. In DNA, the CDR3 is TGTGCCACCCAGAATGCCTACGAGCAGTACTTC. Complete variable domain (other parts from reference TRBV19 and TRBJ2-7): DGGITQSPKYLFRKEGQNVTLSCEQNLNHDAMYWYRQDPGQGLRLIYYSQIVNDFQKGDIAEGYSVSREKKESFPLTVTSAQKNPTAFYLCATQNAYEQYFGPGTRLTVT.

The rearrangement links TRBV10-3 to TRBJ1-5; D is ambiguous. From germline, CDR1 is ENHRY and CDR2 SYGVKD. The ends were cut back, 0 bases at V and 0 bases at J, with 15 bases in the middle. This CDR3 is 18 amino acids long. The CDR3 nucleotides are TGTGCCATCAGTGAGTCGACTCGCGGGGTGGGTAGCAATCAGCCCCAGCATTTT. Translation gives CAISESTRGVGSNQPQHF.

V and J are TRBV2 and TRBJ1-1; 7 nucleotides align to TRBD1. With V trimmed by 5 bases and J by 6 bases, 9 bases remained unmatched. Germline CDR1 SNHLY, CDR2 FYNNEI. The CDR3 contains 14 residues. CDR3 nucleotide sequence: TGTGCCAGCAGTACAACAGGGGTTTACGCTGAAGCTTTCTTT. Its protein is CASSTTGVYAEAFF.

The rearrangement links TRBV7-8 to TRBJ2-2; D perhaps matches TRBD2 (6 bases). Germline loops: CDR1 SGHVS, CDR2 FQNEAQ. The ends were cut back, 5 bases at V and 7 bases at J, with 20 bases in the middle. This CDR3 comprises 16 residues. CDR3 nucleotide sequence: TGTGCCAGCAGCCAAACCTCCGCCGCCGGGGGCGGGGAGCTGTTTTTT. It encodes CASSQTSAAGGGELFF.

The chain couples TRBV19 to TRBJ2-1, with TRBD2 as a possible D gene (5 bases). The V end lost 6 bases, the J end lost 4 bases, and 10 bases lay between the germline ends. Germline CDR1 is LNHDA and CDR2 is SQIVND (reference sequence). The CDR3 runs to 13 residues. The CDR3 sequence is CASSRPGYNEQFF. The CDR3 DNA reads TGTGCCAGTAGCCGGCCGGGGTACAATGAGCAGTTCTTC.

The gene calls are TRBV2 and TRBJ1-6; the match to TRBD1 covers 8 bases. From germline, CDR1 is SNHLY and CDR2 FYNNEI. Trimming at V came to 2 bases and at J to 3 bases, leaving 3 bases not matched to a gene. CDR3 length: 16 residues. CDR3 in DNA: TGTGCCAGCAGTGAACAGGGGGCGCGCTATAATTCACCCCTCCACTTT. This gives the protein CASSEQGARYNSPLHF.

This chain connects TRBV7-3 to TRBJ2-1, with TRBD2 identical over 8 bases. CDR3 size: 15 residues. J was trimmed by 4 bases and V by 2 bases; bases with no gene match: 4. Germline-derived CDR1 and CDR2 are SGHTA and FQGTGA. In DNA form, the CDR3 reads TGTGCCAGCAGCTTAGGGCGGGGGGCTTACAATGAGCAGTTCTTC. It codes for CASSLGRGAYNEQFF.

The chain is built from TRBV28 and TRBJ1-6; 7 nucleotides align to TRBD1. Trimming at V came to 5 bases and at J to 0 bases, leaving 4 bases not matched to a gene. The V gene's germline CDR1 is MDHEN and CDR2 SYDVKM. The CDR3 is made up of 16 amino acids. In nucleotides, the CDR3 is TGTGCCAGCAGTATCACAGGGGTCTCCTATAATTCACCCCTCCACTTT. It encodes CASSITGVSYNSPLHF.

The rearrangement links TRBV11-3 to TRBJ2-3, with D tentatively TRBD2 (5 bases). The V and J ends lost 3 bases and 5 bases respectively, with 9 bases between them. CDR3 size: 13 residues. Germline-derived CDR1 and CDR2 are SGHNT and YENEEA. The DNA for the CDR3 is TGTGCCAGCAGCTTGCCCGGGATAGATACGCAGTATTTT. Translating it yields CASSLPGIDTQYF. The whole variable domain, remainder taken from reference TRBV11-3 and TRBJ2-3, is EAGVVQSPRYKIIEKKQPVAFWCNPISGHNTLYWYLQNLGQGPELLIRYENEEAVDDSQLPKDRFSAERLKGVDSTLKIQPAELGDSAVYLCASSLPGIDTQYFGPGTRLTVL.

V and J are TRBV4-2 and TRBJ2-3; TRBD2 matches at 11 bases. The CDR3 length is 18 residues. V shed 1 base and J 5 bases; nucleotides not matched to a gene: 11. Germline assignment: CDR1 LGHNA and CDR2 YNFKEQ. The CDR3 DNA is TGTGCCAGCAGCCAAGGTCCTTTAGCGGGGGGGCTCCTAGATACGCAGTATTTT. Its protein product is CASSQGPLAGGLLDTQYF.

The rearrangement uses TRBV11-3 and TRBJ2-1, with a possible D match to TRBD1 (6 bases). CDR1 and CDR2 from the germline V gene are SGHNT and YENEEA. There are 16 residues in the CDR3. The germline V and J ends were trimmed by 4 bases and 8 bases, with 21 bases remaining between them. The CDR3 here is CASSSQMDSAFYEQFF. The CDR3, as DNA: TGTGCCAGCAGCTCCCAGATGGACAGTGCGTTCTATGAGCAGTTCTTC.

The chain's CDR3 is CASSHRPLQPQHF. The CDR3 DNA is TGTGCCAGCAGCCATCGTCCCCTTCAGCCCCAGCATTTT. The rearrangement uses TRBV7-8 and TRBJ1-5; D call uncertain. V was cut by 5 bases and J by 6 bases, with 11 bases left in between. The CDR3 is 13 amino acids. The germline V gene has CDR1 SGHVS and CDR2 FQNEAQ.

The chain carries TRBV10-3 and TRBJ1-2; D is uncertain. Looked up from germline, CDR1 is ENHRY and CDR2 is SYGVKD. V shed 10 bases and J shed 7 bases, with 19 bases lying between them. The CDR3 runs to 13 residues. The CDR3 reads CASLGGSHTGYTF. For the CDR3, the DNA is TGTGCCAGCCTTGGCGGGAGCCATACTGGCTACACCTTC.

The chain employs TRBV5-1 and TRBJ2-5; 7 bases align to TRBD1. Per germline, CDR1 SGHRS and CDR2 YFSETQ. This CDR3 is 16 amino acids long. The J segment lost 4 bases and the V segment lost 3 bases, leaving 12 bases of the junction unmatched. CDR3 residues: CASSSGAGGLGETQYF. The DNA of the CDR3 is TGCGCCAGCAGCTCCGGCGCAGGGGGTCTAGGAGAGACCCAGTACTTC. Variable domain in full (rest from reference TRBV5-1 and TRBJ2-5): KAGVTQTPRYLIKTRGQQVTLSCSPISGHRSVSWYQQTPGQGLQFLFEYFSETQRNKGNFPGRFSGRQFSNSRSEMNVSTLELGDSALYLCASSSGAGGLGETQYFGPGTRLLVL.

As for this clone: The junction and the germline gene differ at one end; a read error may be behind it. This chain uses TRBV24-1 with TRBJ2-7; 8 bases align to TRBD1. Germline CDR1 is KGHDR and CDR2 is SFDVKD. The CDR3 spans 13 residues. CDR3 sequence reads: CGRGDRRYWEQYF. As DNA, the CDR3 is TGCGGGAGAGGGGACAGGCGGTACTGGGAGCAGTACTTC.

The V gene is TRBV18, the J gene TRBJ1-6; D perhaps matches TRBD1 (5 bases). The CDR3 consists of 16 residues. From germline, CDR1 is KGHSH and CDR2 LQKENI. Trimming took 4 bases from V and 7 from J, leaving 17 bases between them. CDR3 nucleotide sequence: TGTGCCAGCTCACTTACCGGGACTGCAGAAAATTCACCCCTCCACTTT. Protein product: CASSLTGTAENSPLHF.

The V call is TRBV5-1, the J call TRBJ1-4; a possible D gene is TRBD1 (6 bases). CDR3 length: 15 residues. The V end was cut by 4 bases, the J end by 7 bases, with 17 bases between. Germline CDR1 reads SGHRS; CDR2 reads YFSETQ. This CDR3 is CASSGAQGIGEKLFF. The CDR3 DNA reads as TGCGCCAGCAGCGGCGCCCAGGGGATTGGTGAAAAACTGTTTTTT.

The chain is built from TRBV3-1 (or the pseudogene TRBV3-2) and TRBJ2-7; no clear D gene. Germline assignment: CDR1 LGHDT and CDR2 YNNKEL (reference sequence). The CDR3 contains 12 residues. The V gene lost 0 bases and the J gene lost 12 bases, with 12 bases spanning the gap. CDR3 residues: CASSQDSHLRYF. The DNA for the CDR3 is TGTGCCAGCAGCCAAGATTCCCACCTCAGGTACTTC.

The V and J genes are TRBV2 and TRBJ1-2; D is possibly TRBD1 (5 bases). With 7 bases removed from V and 0 bases from J, the gap between germline ends came to 12 bases. The CDR3 runs to 14 residues. Looked up from germline, CDR1 is SNHLY and CDR2 is FYNNEI. CDR3 amino acids: CASTGAVSNYGYTF. The CDR3 nucleotides are TGTGCCAGCACTGGGGCCGTTTCTAACTATGGCTACACCTTC.

The V gene is TRBV5-1, the J gene TRBJ1-4, with D possibly being TRBD1 (5 bases). The CDR3 sequence is 15 residues long. Trimming took 4 bases from V and 3 from J, leaving 13 bases between them. CDR1 and CDR2 from the germline V gene are SGHRS and YFSETQ. The CDR3 coding sequence is TGCGCCAGCAGCCGAGGGACTTTCCCTAATGAAAAACTGTTTTTT. It codes for CASSRGTFPNEKLFF.

The chain has TRBV2 and TRBJ1-1; a weak D match, TRBD1 (5 bases). The CDR3 length is 13 residues. CDR1 is SNHLY and CDR2 is FYNNEI in the germline V gene. The V end was cut by 10 bases, the J end by 2 bases, with 14 bases between. CDR3 DNA sequence: TGTGCCACCGTCAGGACACCTAACACTGAAGCTTTCTTT. It encodes CATVRTPNTEAFF.